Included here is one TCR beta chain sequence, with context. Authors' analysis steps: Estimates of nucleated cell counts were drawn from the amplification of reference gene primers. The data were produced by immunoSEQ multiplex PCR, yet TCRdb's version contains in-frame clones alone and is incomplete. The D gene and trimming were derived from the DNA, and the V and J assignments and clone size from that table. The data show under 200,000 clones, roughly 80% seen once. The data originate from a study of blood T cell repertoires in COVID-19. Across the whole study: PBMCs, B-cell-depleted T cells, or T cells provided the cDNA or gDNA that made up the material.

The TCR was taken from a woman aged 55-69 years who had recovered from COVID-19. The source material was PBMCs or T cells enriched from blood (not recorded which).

In nucleotides, the CDR3 is TGTGCCAGCAGCCCGGGACAGGCTGTGGCCTACGAGCAGTACTTC. Translating gives CASSPGQAVAYEQYF. The chain recombines TRBV2 with TRBJ2-7, with TRBD1 identical over 8 bases. The CDR3 loop spans 15 amino acids. Germline loops: CDR1 SNHLY, CDR2 FYNNEI. J was trimmed by 2 bases and V by 6 bases; bases with no gene match: 9.